This is a list of T cell receptor beta chains from one sample in a study of shared T cell receptors in the human thymus. TCRdb's table, derived via immunoSEQ multiplex PCR, lists solely in-frame clones and lacks some. The table has under 850,000 clones, 88% seen once. This same sample was also taken into another study, of human thymus T cells.

Input material: thymocytes. These receptors came from a boy under two years old with a congenital heart defect. Both conserved end residues are trimmed from each CDR3.

v_call	cdr3_aa
TRBV15	ATSREGQVNTEAF
TRBV6-1	ASSSPSGNEQF
TRBV27	ASSSGTGRYGYT
TRBV4-1	ASSQDDRVQPQH
TRBV15	ATSRVDSQPYEQY
TRBV5-4	ASGLASSTDTQY
TRBV27	ASSSQRGGREQY
TRBV2	ASPLGGETQY
TRBV6-6	ASSGHYYEQY
TRBV12-5	ASAHLGQGKEDGYT
TRBV5-1	ASSLGLRNSGKSPYEQY
TRBV10-3	AISELETSGVTYEQY
TRBV28	ASSSRTESSYEQY
TRBV27	ASKERGAYEQY
TRBV9	ASSDERLARTDTQY
TRBV9	ASSVYSGHEQF
TRBV7-2	ASSWGLAGVRNEQF
TRBV28	ASSVRGHVNEKLF
TRBV28	ASSPGQGARLGTGELF
TRBV10-3	AIKKQGDPYEQY
TRBV4-3	ASSHGRDRGDNEQF
TRBV5-1	ASSLVPGGYTDTQY
TRBV27	ASSPRSGRATGEQY
TRBV9	ASSPHGDSVIDEQY
TRBV4-3	ASSQDRGPNPYEQY
TRBV10-2	ASSETGGERQPQH
TRBV29-1	SVVGEQTGRNYGYT
TRBV11-2	ASSLSSGGEQF
TRBV18	ASSHPLAGGPENEDQETQY
TRBV6-5	ASSVGQGAAYEQY
TRBV27	ASSPFEDRGTNTEAF
TRBV6-1	ASSFIQGAGETQY
TRBV25-1	ASSERRGTEAF
TRBV10-3	ATRTGSPGELF
TRBV5-1	ASSFFSGKDNEQF
TRBV5-6	ASSLEGVHEQY
TRBV18	ASSLPKEGAPYEQY
TRBV28	ATYRVYSNQPQH
TRBV10-2	ASRAYEQY
TRBV4-1	ASSQAWKREEGTNEQF